These 30 T cell receptor beta chains were all obtained from the same sample, sequenced in a study of cytomegalovirus exposure and HLA in healthy donors. Primers for the PCR totalled 60 Vbeta and 13 Jbeta. The repertoire was sequenced with immunoSEQ multiplex PCR; TCRdb's copy has only in-frame clones and lacks some. Here the sample spans about 200,000 clones, around 86% being singletons. Material for sequencing was PBMCs. The receptors shown here come from a woman aged 50 to 65 in good health and CMV-seropositive.

The CDR3 DNA follows: TGTGCCAGCAGTTTAGGGGGGTCCGGGACAGTATATGGCTACACCTTC. Translating gives CASSLGGSGTVYGYTF. V is TRBV28 and J is TRBJ1-2, with 7 bases that match TRBD1. CDR3 size: 16 residues. Germline assignment: CDR1 MDHEN and CDR2 SYDVKM. The V and J ends lost 2 bases and 5 bases, in that order; junction bases with no gene match: 11.

The chain combines TRBV10-2 with TRBJ2-7; 9 positions match TRBD1. Trimming removed 3 bases from V and 6 bases from J; junction bases left unmatched: 6. CDR3 length equals 14 residues. The germline V gene encodes CDR1 WSHSY and CDR2 SAAADI. CDR3 bases: TGCGCCAGCAGTGACCGCGGACAGGGGATCGAGCAGTACTTC. Its protein is CASSDRGQGIEQYF.

The rearrangement joins TRBV5-4 to TRBJ2-3, with 11 positions matching TRBD2. Germline lookup yields CDR1 SGHNT and CDR2 YYREEE (reference sequence). V dropped 4 bases and J dropped 1; count of bases not matched to a gene: 14. The CDR3 has 19 amino acids. The CDR3 region is CASSPIAGGLYYGTDTQYF. CDR3 sequence (DNA): TGTGCCAGCAGCCCGATAGCGGGGGGGTTATACTATGGCACAGATACGCAGTATTTT.

The genes are TRBV12-2 and TRBJ1-2. TRBV12-2 corresponds to a pseudogene. This CDR3 has 19 amino acids. The CDR3 loop is CASRLSGEGLGPANYGYTF. The CDR3 bases are TGTGCAAGTCGCTTATCCGGGGAAGGACTCGGGCCCGCTAACTATGGCTACACCTTC.

The chain combines TRBV11-2 with TRBJ1-2, with 8 bases that match TRBD1. This CDR3 has 17 residues. J lost 2 bases, V lost 0 bases, and 8 bases had no gene match. CDR1 SGHAT and CDR2 FQNNGV come from the germline V gene. The CDR3 sequence: CASSLDPQGAVNYGYTF. CDR3 in DNA: TGTGCCAGCAGCTTAGATCCCCAGGGGGCGGTGAACTATGGCTACACCTTC. The complete variable domain, with remaining parts taken from reference TRBV11-2 and TRBJ1-2, reads EAGVAQSPRYKIIEKRQSVAFWCNPISGHATLYWYQQILGQGPKLLIQFQNNGVVDDSQLPKDRFSAERLKGVDSTLKIQPAKLEDSAVYLCASSLDPQGAVNYGYTFGSGTRLTVV.

This chain links TRBV19 with TRBJ1-5; D gene ambiguous. The germline V gene has CDR1 LNHDA and CDR2 SQIVND (reference sequence). The CDR3 consists of 13 residues. V was pared by 3 bases and J by 5 bases, with 8 bases between. CDR3 loop: CASSIEVYQPQHF. CDR3 nucleotides: TGTGCCAGTAGTATTGAGGTGTATCAGCCCCAGCATTTT.

This clone has just a few counts. The chain uses TRBV5-6 and TRBJ2-4; 7 bases agree with TRBD1. Germline CDR1 SGHDT, CDR2 YYEEEE. V was pared by 1 base and J by 0 bases, with 4 bases of the junction left unmatched. This CDR3 contains 16 residues. CDR3 nucleotides: TGTGCCAGCAGCTTGACAGGGGATATAGCCAAAAACATTCAGTACTTC. Translated, it gives CASSLTGDIAKNIQYF. Filled out from reference TRBV5-6 and TRBJ2-4, the complete variable domain reads DAGVTQSPTHLIKTRGQQVTLRCSPKSGHDTVSWYQQALGQGPQFIFQYYEEEERQRGNFPDRFSGHQFPNYSSELNVNALLLGDSALYLCASSLTGDIAKNIQYFGAGTRLSVL.

The chain employs TRBV19 and TRBJ2-3; no definite D call. Germline-derived CDR1 and CDR2 are LNHDA and SQIVND (reference sequence). V gave up 5 bases and J gave up 0 bases, with 3 bases separating them. The CDR3 has 12 amino acids. This CDR3 is CASSPSTDTQYF. Written as DNA, the CDR3 is TGTGCCAGTAGTCCTAGCACAGATACGCAGTATTTT.

The rearrangement links TRBV4-2 to TRBJ2-2; 10 bases map to TRBD2. V dropped 4 bases and J dropped 4; count of bases not matched to a gene: 18. In germline, CDR1 is LGHNA, CDR2 YNFKEQ. The CDR3 sequence is 20 residues long. CDR3: CASSPGTVLGEREGTGELFF. CDR3 in DNA: TGTGCCAGCAGCCCCGGGACGGTGTTGGGTGAGCGGGAGGGCACCGGGGAGCTGTTTTTT.

The chain uses TRBV2 and TRBJ1-6, with D possibly TRBD1 on 6 matching bases. This CDR3 spans 13 amino acids. Germline values: CDR1 SNHLY, CDR2 FYNNEI. Trimming cost V 5 bases and J 7 bases, with 9 bases left between them. CDR3 region: CASSQGQNSPLHF. Here the CDR3 DNA reads TGTGCCAGCAGTCAAGGACAGAATTCACCCCTCCACTTT.

The chain joins TRBV6-1 to TRBJ1-1, with 8 nucleotides matching TRBD1. Germline CDR1 MNHNS, CDR2 SASEGT. The CDR3 extends over 15 amino acids. The V gene end was trimmed by 6 bases and the J gene end by 2 bases; junction bases not matched to a gene: 8. The CDR3 spells CASRPGGLGNTEAFF. CDR3 nucleotide sequence: TGTGCCAGCAGACCAGGGGGCTTAGGAAACACTGAAGCTTTCTTT.

The chain has TRBV7-9 and TRBJ2-7, with a weak D call TRBD1 (5 bases). V was trimmed by 3 bases and J by 5 bases, leaving 8 bases between them. CDR1 and CDR2 from the germline V gene are SEHNR and FQNEAQ (reference sequence). The CDR3 sequence is 12 residues long. The CDR3 bases are TGTGCCAGCAGCTTTGGGGCTGACGAGCAGTACTTC. Its protein is CASSFGADEQYF.

This chain links TRBV9 with TRBJ1-2; weak D call: TRBD1 (5 bases). V was trimmed by 6 bases and J by 3 bases, leaving 15 bases between them. Germline V gene lookup returns CDR1 SGDLS and CDR2 YYNGEE. The CDR3 length is 14 residues. The CDR3 here is CASTPRGGDYGYTF. The CDR3 nucleotides read TGTGCCAGCACCCCTCGGGGGGGGGACTATGGCTACACCTTC.

This rearrangement joins TRBV28 to TRBJ1-2; TRBD1 agrees at 9 bases. V dropped 3 bases and J dropped 8; count of bases not matched to a gene: 10. CDR1 MDHEN and CDR2 SYDVKM come from the germline V gene. This CDR3 is built from 15 residues. The CDR3 DNA reads TGTGCCAGCAGTTTCACAACAGGGGGCGCAGGGGGCTACACCTTC. Translated: CASSFTTGGAGGYTF.

Of note for this clone: Germline and junction disagree at one end, which may indicate a read error. The chain employs TRBV7-7 and TRBJ1-1; D call uncertain. The length of the CDR3 is 13 residues. Germline lookup yields CDR1 SSHAT and CDR2 FNYEAQ (reference sequence). CDR3 coding DNA: TGTGCTAGCAGCGTATCGTTGAACACTGAAGCTTTCTTT. Its translation: CASSVSLNTEAFF.

This chain's CDR3 is CATRTGGESPYEQYF. The CDR3 nucleotides read TGTGCCACAAGGACAGGGGGCGAGAGCCCTTACGAGCAGTACTTC. V usage is TRBV19 and J usage is TRBJ2-7; 11 nucleotides align to TRBD1. CDR3 length: 15 residues. Germline V lookup: CDR1 LNHDA, CDR2 SQIVND (reference sequence). The V and J ends lost 10 bases and 4 bases, in that order; junction bases with no gene match: 12.

CDR3: CATLTFWDNAYEQYF. CDR3 coding DNA: TGTGCCACCTTGACATTTTGGGACAATGCCTACGAGCAGTACTTC. The chain uses TRBV28 and TRBJ2-7; a possible D gene is TRBD1 (6 bases). Trimming took off 10 bases at V and 2 bases at J, with 21 bases between the two ends. The CDR3 has 15 amino acids. Per the germline V gene, CDR1 is MDHEN and CDR2 is SYDVKM.

The chain uses TRBV6-5 and TRBJ2-3; D may be TRBD1 (5 bases). CDR3 length: 15 amino acids. V dropped 2 bases and J dropped 3 bases, with 12 bases sitting between them. Germline V gene data show CDR1 as MNHEY and CDR2 as SVGAGI. As DNA, the CDR3 is TGTGCCAGCAGTTACGGAGACCAGGGAACAGATACGCAGTATTTT. This translates into CASSYGDQGTDTQYF.

The J gene is TRBJ2-2, the V gene TRBV6-5; 9 nucleotides align to TRBD1. The trim removed 6 bases at V and 4 bases at J, leaving 6 bases unmatched. The CDR3 is made up of 15 amino acids. CDR1 and CDR2 from the germline V gene are MNHEY and SVGAGI. CDR3 coding DNA: TGTGCCAGCAGCAGGGGACAGGGCGGCACCGGGGAGCTGTTTTTT. It codes for CASSRGQGGTGELFF.

The V gene is TRBV5-1, the J gene TRBJ2-7; the D is unclear. CDR1 and CDR2 (germline): SGHRS, YFSETQ. CDR3 size: 16 residues. V lost 1 base, J lost 0 bases, and 14 bases lay in between. The CDR3 spells CASSLSWATNSYEQYF. DNA of the CDR3: TGCGCCAGCAGCTTGTCATGGGCCACGAACTCCTACGAGCAGTACTTC.

The chain joins TRBV27 to TRBJ1-2, with D maybe TRBD1 (5 bases). Germline CDR1 and CDR2: MNHEY and SMNVEV (reference sequence). Trimming removed 3 bases from V and 0 bases from J, with 8 bases in between. This CDR3 region has 14 residues. CDR3 region: CASSFAGTNYGYTF. The CDR3 nucleotides read TGTGCCAGCAGTTTTGCAGGGACTAACTATGGCTACACCTTC.

This clone was seen once. The chain has TRBV6-6 and TRBJ1-1; 8 bases fit TRBD1. Trimming cost V 5 bases and J 5 bases; bases outside gene matches: 4. The CDR3 is 13 amino acids. Germline CDR1 MNHNY, CDR2 SVGAGI (reference sequence). The CDR3 region has the DNA TGTGCCAGCAGTCGGACAGGGAGGACTGAAGCTTTCTTT. This gives the protein CASSRTGRTEAFF.

This clone has just a few counts. The chain joins TRBV2 to TRBJ2-1; 11 positions agree with TRBD2. V gave up 4 bases and J gave up 8 bases; unmatched junction bases: 1. The CDR3 totals 13 residues. Germline lookup yields CDR1 SNHLY and CDR2 FYNNEI. CDR3 in DNA: TGTGCCAGCAGTGGACTAGCGGGGTATGAGCAGTTCTTC. This sequence encodes CASSGLAGYEQFF.

V and J are TRBV4-1 and TRBJ2-2, with D tentatively TRBD1 (6 bases). Trimming shortened V by 5 bases and J by 1 base, and 11 bases separated the two germline ends. CDR3 length equals 15 residues. CDR1 is MGHRA and CDR2 is YSYEKL in the germline V gene. The CDR3 is CASSMDRVNTGELFF. The DNA for the CDR3 is TGCGCCAGCAGCATGGACAGAGTGAACACCGGGGAGCTGTTTTTT.

The J gene is TRBJ2-7, the V gene TRBV2; 8 bases are a match to TRBD2. Losses at the gene ends were 5 bases for V and 6 bases for J; bases not matched to a gene: 12. Germline CDR1 and CDR2: SNHLY and FYNNEI. The CDR3 covers 15 residues. CDR3 DNA sequence: TGTGCCAGCAGTACGGGACTAGATCCTGCCAGCGAGCAGTACTTC. This encodes CASSTGLDPASEQYF.

This chain joins TRBV27 and TRBJ2-5, with TRBD2 matching 8 bases. V shed 7 bases and J 5 bases; nucleotides not matched to a gene: 12. The CDR3 runs to 15 residues. The germline V gene has CDR1 MNHEY and CDR2 SMNVEV (reference sequence). The DNA for the CDR3 is TGTGCCAGCACCCTTAGCGGGGCCCACCGGGAGACCCAGTACTTC. This sequence encodes CASTLSGAHRETQYF.

This clone was detected once. This chain links TRBV27 with TRBJ2-1; 9 bases fit TRBD2. With 4 bases clipped from V and 3 bases from J, the junction kept 10 bases outside the gene matches. Germline assignment: CDR1 MNHEY and CDR2 SMNVEV (reference sequence). The length of the CDR3 is 17 residues. The CDR3 region has the DNA TGTGCCAGCAGTTCGCAAATAGCGGGAGACTACTACAATGAGCAGTTCTTC. This codes for CASSSQIAGDYYNEQFF.

This clone occurred once. The V gene is TRBV5-4, the J gene TRBJ2-1; D unclear. V shed 4 bases and J shed 2 bases, with 13 bases lying between them. Per the germline V gene, CDR1 is SGHNT and CDR2 is YYREEE (reference sequence). The CDR3 contains 15 residues. The chain's CDR3 is CASSIARGTYNEQFF. CDR3 DNA sequence: TGTGCCAGCAGCATCGCTCGCGGAACCTACAATGAGCAGTTCTTC. Full variable domain (outside the CDR3, taken from reference TRBV5-4 and TRBJ2-1): ETGVTQSPTHLIKTRGQQVTLRCSSQSGHNTVSWYQQALGQGPQFIFQYYREEENGRGNFPPRFSGLQFPNYSSELNVNALELDDSALYLCASSIARGTYNEQFFGPGTRLTVL.

The CDR3 region has the DNA TGTGCCAGCAGTTTGGCCCCTCGGGGTAGCGGGAGATTCCCCGAGCAGTACTTC. This encodes CASSLAPRGSGRFPEQYF. The chain combines TRBV28 with TRBJ2-7; 9 positions match TRBD2. This CDR3 has 18 amino acids. V trimming: 3 bases; J trimming: 6 bases; junction bases outside the gene matches: 18. Looked up from germline, CDR1 is MDHEN and CDR2 is SYDVKM. The variable domain in full, completed from reference TRBV28 and TRBJ2-7, reads DVKVTQSSRYLVKRTGEKVFLECVQDMDHENMFWYRQDPGLGLRLIYFSYDVKMKEKGDIPEGYSVSREKKERFSLILESASTNQTSMYLCASSLAPRGSGRFPEQYFGPGTRLTVT.

For this clone: Its ends do not fully match the called genes, so a read error is possible. This same CDR3 is encoded by further DNA sequences in the sample. V and J are TRBV5-6 and TRBJ1-3; D uncertain. Germline loops: CDR1 SGHDT, CDR2 YYEEEE. CDR3 length equals 15 residues. CDR3 DNA sequence: TGTGCCAGCAGCTCAGACACTTTCTCTGGGAACACCATATATTTT. This codes for CASSSDTFSGNTIYF.